This T cell receptor beta chain was recovered during a study of OX40 agonist ivuxolimab in advanced cancers. About the full investigation: Ivuxolimab was an agonistic, fully human IgG2 monoclonal antibody directed against OX40 (CD134), a costimulatory receptor. Intravenous ivuxolimab was administered to patients every 2 weeks at six dose levels: 0.01, 0.1, 0.3, 1.5, 3 and 10 mg/kg. Of the roughly 51 patients in dose escalation, about 20 had hepatocellular carcinoma, some 15 had melanoma, 9 had renal cell carcinoma and 9 had head and neck cancer. The dose-escalation cohort was about 83% male with a mean age of around 62 years, ranging from roughly 20 to 80. Patients were allowed to have had prior anti-PD-1, anti-PD-L1 or anti-CTLA-4 therapy, and approximately 40% of the dose-escalation patients had been treated with checkpoint inhibitors. Partial responses occurred in three dose-escalation patients, of whom one had hepatocellular carcinoma and two had cutaneous melanoma. Peripheral TCRbeta sequencing aimed to test whether ivuxolimab altered TCR sequence diversity and caused clonal T-cell expansion. The paper covers the monotherapy dose-escalation part of the phase I ivuxolimab trial, which included N = 52 patients.

Genomic DNA was isolated from the sorted cells so that the TCRbeta CDR3 region could be sequenced. The immunoSEQ Assay was used for sequencing of TCRbeta CDR3 regions. The clones in this table, taken by TCRdb from immuneACCESS, are in-frame only. Not every clone is retained; where verified, under half of the shortfall comes from an unresolved V gene, and the cause of the rest is unknown. The sample table contains over 40,000 clones; only one count was recorded for roughly nine tenths of them. The ten largest clones take up 14% of the sample. About this clone: The antigen it recognizes is unknown. The input lacks base qualities; no much larger clone sits a single base away.

CDR1 and CDR2 were assigned from the germline V gene (reference sequence) as MNHNY and SVGAGI. The junction shows trimming of 6 bases on V and 4 bases on J, and the gene matches do not reach 9 bases of it. The CDR3 holds 16 amino acids from the cysteine to the phenylalanine. Only the CDR3 part of the read is kept: 48 bases, read in frame from the first base. Patients with autoimmune disease history or receiving systemic immunosuppression were excluded from the trial. Peripheral blood for TCR sequencing was drawn from every dose cohort at baseline, at cycle 4 day 1 and at cycle 7 day 1. Samples were obtained from an open-label, multicenter, first-in-human phase I dose-escalation trial of ivuxolimab. Adults with locally advanced or metastatic head and neck squamous cell, hepatocellular, melanoma or renal cell carcinoma were enrolled in the trial. Before TCR sequencing, CD4+ T cells and CD8+ T cells were sorted from peripheral blood as separate populations.

What the authors observed across the whole study: Low levels of normalized T-cell clonal expansion were also seen in some patients who did not respond. The antigen specificity of the peripheral T cells that underwent clonal expansion was not determined. At doses of 0.1 to 3.0 mg/kg, clonal expansion of both CD4+ and CD8+ blood T cells was observed from baseline to week 6. In partial responders in the 0.1-3.0 mg/kg groups, normalized peripheral clonal expansion was found to be among the lowest, especially among CD8+ T cells. On average, CD8+ T cells showed more expanded clones than CD4+ T cells after ivuxolimab.

The chain couples TRBV6-6 to TRBJ2-1, and 10 junction bases match TRBD2. The receptor was derived from an adult with an advanced solid tumor such as melanoma, head and neck, liver or kidney cancer. The sample consisted of CD4+ or CD8+ T cells sorted from blood, taken in a trial of the OX40 agonist ivuxolimab. The CDR3 reads CASRTLTSGDYNEQFF. The bases read TGTGCCAGCAGAACCTTAACTAGCGGGGATTACAATGAGCAGTTCTTC.